This paragraph reports one T cell receptor beta chain. Its target is unknown. PCR involved 60 Vbeta and 13 Jbeta primers. Libraries were prepared by immunoSEQ multiplex PCR; TCRdb keeps only in-frame clonotypes and omits some of them. Of under 150,000 clones listed, over 60% were seen once; the top ten hold around 1.9%. This sample is part of a study of cytomegalovirus exposure and HLA in healthy donors. Broader study findings: Judged likely to be a sequencing artifact was a cluster of highly shared sequence variants. The sole available immune exposure information was CMV serostatus.

The receptor's source is a woman aged 40 to 55 in good health and CMV-seronegative. The sample was PBMCs.

The CDR3 bases are TGTGCCAGCAGCTCGAAGCCAGGGGAAGCCACTGAAGCTTTCTTT. Amino acids: CASSSKPGEATEAFF. This chain joins TRBV7-8 and TRBJ1-1; tentatively, D is TRBD1 (6 bases). The CDR3 length is 15 residues. Trimming removed 4 bases from V and 4 bases from J, with 16 bases in between. Germline loops: CDR1 SGHVS, CDR2 FQNEAQ.